The T cell receptor beta chain under discussion was sequenced for a study of cytomegalovirus exposure and HLA in healthy donors. Study-level information: As released early, the data held roughly 85 million unique TCRs from HLA-typed donors.

A word on this clone: Other DNA sequences of this sample code for an identical CDR3.

The PCR employed 60 Vbeta primers together with 13 Jbeta primers. Sequencing used immunoSEQ multiplex PCR; TCRdb keeps in-frame clones, though not all of them. The sample has 85,000 to 95,000 clones; over 60% are singletons. This CDR3 has 13 residues. The V and J ends lost 2 bases and 6 bases, in that order; junction bases with no gene match: 4. Germline-derived CDR1 and CDR2 are SGHNT and YYREEE (reference sequence). The sample consisted of PBMCs. The J gene is TRBJ1-2, the V gene TRBV5-4; 7 nucleotides match TRBD1. The source is a man younger than 45 in good health and CMV-seropositive. This CDR3 is CASSLAGGNGYTF. The CDR3 nucleotides are TGTGCCAGCAGCTTAGCAGGGGGAAATGGCTACACCTTC.